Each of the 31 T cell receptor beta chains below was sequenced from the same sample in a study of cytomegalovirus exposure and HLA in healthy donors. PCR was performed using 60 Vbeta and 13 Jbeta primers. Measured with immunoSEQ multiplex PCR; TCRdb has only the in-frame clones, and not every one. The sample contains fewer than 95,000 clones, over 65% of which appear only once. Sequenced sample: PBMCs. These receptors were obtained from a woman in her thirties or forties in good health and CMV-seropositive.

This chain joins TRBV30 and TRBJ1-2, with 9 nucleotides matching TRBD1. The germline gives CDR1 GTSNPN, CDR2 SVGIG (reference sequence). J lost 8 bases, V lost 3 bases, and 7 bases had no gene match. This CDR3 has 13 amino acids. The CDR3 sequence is CAWSLGTGWGYTF. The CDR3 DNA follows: TGTGCCTGGAGCCTAGGGACAGGGTGGGGCTACACCTTC. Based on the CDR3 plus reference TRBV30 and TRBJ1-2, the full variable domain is SQTIHQWPATLVQPVGSPLSLECTVEGTSNPNLYWYRQAAGRGLQLLFYSVGIGQISSEVPQNLSASRPQDRQFILSSKKLLLSDSGFYLCAWSLGTGWGYTFGSGTRLTVV.

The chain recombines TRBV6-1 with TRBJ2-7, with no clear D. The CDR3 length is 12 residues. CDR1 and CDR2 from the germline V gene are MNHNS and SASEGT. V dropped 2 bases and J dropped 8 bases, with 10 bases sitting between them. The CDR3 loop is CASSEILFQQYF. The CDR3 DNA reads TGTGCCAGCAGTGAAATCTTGTTCCAGCAGTACTTC.

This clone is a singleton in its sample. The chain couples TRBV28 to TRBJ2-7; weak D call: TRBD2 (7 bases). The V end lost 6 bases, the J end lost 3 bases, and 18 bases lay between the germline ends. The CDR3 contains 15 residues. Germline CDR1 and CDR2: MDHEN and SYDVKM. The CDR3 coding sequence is TGTGCCAGCAGCCAAGGGGGGGGCGGTCGCTACGAGCAGTACTTC. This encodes CASSQGGGGRYEQYF.

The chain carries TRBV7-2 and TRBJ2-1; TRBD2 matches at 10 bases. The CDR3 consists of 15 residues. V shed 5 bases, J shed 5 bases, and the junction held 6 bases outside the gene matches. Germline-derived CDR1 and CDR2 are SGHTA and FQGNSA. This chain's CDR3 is CASSRRAGGNNEQFF. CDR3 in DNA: TGTGCCAGCAGCAGACGAGCGGGAGGGAACAATGAGCAGTTCTTC.

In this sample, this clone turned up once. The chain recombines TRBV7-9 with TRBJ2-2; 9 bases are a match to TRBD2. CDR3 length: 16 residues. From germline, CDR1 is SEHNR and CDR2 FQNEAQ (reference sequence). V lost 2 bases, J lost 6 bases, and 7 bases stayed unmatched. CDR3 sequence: CASSLSSGAGPGELFF. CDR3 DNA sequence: TGTGCCAGCAGCTTATCTAGCGGGGCTGGACCCGGGGAGCTGTTTTTT.

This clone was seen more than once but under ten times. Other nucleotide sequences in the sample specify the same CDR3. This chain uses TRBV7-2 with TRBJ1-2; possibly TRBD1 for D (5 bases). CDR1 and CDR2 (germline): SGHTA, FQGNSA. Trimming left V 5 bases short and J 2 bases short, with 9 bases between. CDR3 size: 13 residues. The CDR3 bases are TGTGCCAGCAGCCCCGACAGAAACTATGGCTACACCTTC. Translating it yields CASSPDRNYGYTF. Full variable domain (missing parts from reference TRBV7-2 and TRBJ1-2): GAGVSQSPSNKVTEKGKDVELRCDPISGHTALYWYRQSLGQGLEFLIYFQGNSAPDKSGLPSDRFSAERTGGSVSTLTIQRTQQEDSAVYLCASSPDRNYGYTFGSGTRLTVV.

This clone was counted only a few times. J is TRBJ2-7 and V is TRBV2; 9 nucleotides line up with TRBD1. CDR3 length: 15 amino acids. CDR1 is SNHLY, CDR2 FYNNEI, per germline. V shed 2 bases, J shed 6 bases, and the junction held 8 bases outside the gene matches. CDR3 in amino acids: CASSERRTGAGEQYF. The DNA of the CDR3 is TGTGCCAGCAGTGAAAGAAGGACAGGGGCCGGCGAGCAGTACTTC.

The DNA for the CDR3 is TGCGCCAGCGGGGCTAGCGGGGGGAGCACAGATACGCAGTATTTT. Translation gives CASGASGGSTDTQYF. The J gene is TRBJ2-3, the V gene TRBV5-1; 11 nucleotides line up with TRBD2. V was clipped by 7 bases and J by 0 bases; unmatched bases: 4. The CDR3 spans 15 residues. The germline gives CDR1 SGHRS, CDR2 YFSETQ.

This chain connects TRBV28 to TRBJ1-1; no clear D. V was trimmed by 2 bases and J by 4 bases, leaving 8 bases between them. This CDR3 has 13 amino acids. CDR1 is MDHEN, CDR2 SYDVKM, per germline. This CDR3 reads CASSLRVGTEAFF. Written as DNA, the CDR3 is TGTGCCAGCAGTTTACGGGTCGGCACTGAAGCTTTCTTT.

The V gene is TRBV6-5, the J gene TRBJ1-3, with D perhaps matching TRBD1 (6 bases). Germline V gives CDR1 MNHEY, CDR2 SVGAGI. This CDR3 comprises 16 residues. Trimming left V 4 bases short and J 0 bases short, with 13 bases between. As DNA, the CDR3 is TGTGCCAGCAGTTGGGGGGCGGGAGTCTCTGGAAACACCATATATTTT. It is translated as CASSWGAGVSGNTIYF.

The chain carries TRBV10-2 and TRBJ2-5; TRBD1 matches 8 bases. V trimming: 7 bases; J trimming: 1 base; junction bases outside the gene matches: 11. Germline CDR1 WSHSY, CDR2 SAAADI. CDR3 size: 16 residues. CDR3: CASTSGQGTFQETQYF. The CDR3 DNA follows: TGCGCCAGCACCTCCGGACAGGGAACTTTCCAAGAGACCCAGTACTTC.

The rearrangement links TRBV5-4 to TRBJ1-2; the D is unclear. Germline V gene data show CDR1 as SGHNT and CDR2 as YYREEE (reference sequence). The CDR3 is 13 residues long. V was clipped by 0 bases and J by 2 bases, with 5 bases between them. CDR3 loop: CASSLDSNYGYTF. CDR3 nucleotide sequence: TGTGCCAGCAGCTTGGACAGCAACTATGGCTACACCTTC.

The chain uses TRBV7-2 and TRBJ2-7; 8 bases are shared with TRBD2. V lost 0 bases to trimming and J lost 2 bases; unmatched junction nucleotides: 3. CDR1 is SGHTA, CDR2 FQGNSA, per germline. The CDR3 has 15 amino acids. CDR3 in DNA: TGTGCCAGCAGCTTAGCCCAGGGACTAGCCTACGAGCAGTACTTC. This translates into CASSLAQGLAYEQYF.

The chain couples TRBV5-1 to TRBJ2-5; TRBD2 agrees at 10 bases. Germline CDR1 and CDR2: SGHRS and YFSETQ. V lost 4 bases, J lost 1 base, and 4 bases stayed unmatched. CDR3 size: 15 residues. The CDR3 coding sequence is TGCGCCAGCAGCCCACTAGCGGGGAGCCAAGAGACCCAGTACTTC. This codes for CASSPLAGSQETQYF. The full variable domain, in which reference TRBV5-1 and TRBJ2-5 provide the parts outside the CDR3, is KAGVTQTPRYLIKTRGQQVTLSCSPISGHRSVSWYQQTPGQGLQFLFEYFSETQRNKGNFPGRFSGRQFSNSRSEMNVSTLELGDSALYLCASSPLAGSQETQYFGPGTRLLVL.

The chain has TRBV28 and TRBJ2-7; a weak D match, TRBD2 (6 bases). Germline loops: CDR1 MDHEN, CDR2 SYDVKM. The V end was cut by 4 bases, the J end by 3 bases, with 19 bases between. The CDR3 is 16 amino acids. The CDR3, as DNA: TGTGCCAGCAGTTCCCCGGGGGTGAGACAGAACTACGAGCAGTACTTC. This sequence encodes CASSSPGVRQNYEQYF. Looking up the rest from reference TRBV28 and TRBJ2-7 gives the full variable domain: DVKVTQSSRYLVKRTGEKVFLECVQDMDHENMFWYRQDPGLGLRLIYFSYDVKMKEKGDIPEGYSVSREKKERFSLILESASTNQTSMYLCASSSPGVRQNYEQYFGPGTRLTVT.

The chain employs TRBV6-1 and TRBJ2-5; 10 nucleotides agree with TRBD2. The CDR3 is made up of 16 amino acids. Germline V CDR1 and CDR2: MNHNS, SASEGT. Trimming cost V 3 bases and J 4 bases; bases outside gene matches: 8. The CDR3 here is CASSEALAGVRETQYF. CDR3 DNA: TGTGCCAGCAGTGAGGCGCTAGCGGGAGTGCGAGAGACCCAGTACTTC.

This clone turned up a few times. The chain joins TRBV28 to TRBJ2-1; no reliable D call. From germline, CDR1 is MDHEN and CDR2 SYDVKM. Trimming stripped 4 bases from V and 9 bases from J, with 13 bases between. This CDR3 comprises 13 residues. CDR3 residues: CASSYMSGTEQFF. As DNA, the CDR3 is TGTGCCAGCAGTTATATGTCGGGTACTGAGCAGTTCTTC.

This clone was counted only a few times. CDR3 in amino acids: CASSLGLSTDTQYF. CDR3 DNA sequence: TGTGCCAGCAGCCTTGGACTGAGCACAGATACGCAGTATTTT. This chain joins TRBV7-9 and TRBJ2-3; weak D call: TRBD2 (5 bases). This CDR3 region has 14 residues. V was shortened by 5 bases and J by 0 bases, with 9 bases between the two germline ends. Per the germline V gene, CDR1 is SEHNR and CDR2 is FQNEAQ (reference sequence).

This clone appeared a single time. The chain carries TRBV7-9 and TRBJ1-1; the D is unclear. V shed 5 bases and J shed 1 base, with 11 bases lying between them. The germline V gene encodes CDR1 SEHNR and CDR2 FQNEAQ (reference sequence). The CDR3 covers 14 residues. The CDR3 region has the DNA TGTGCCAGCAGCAGCACGACACGGAACACTGAAGCTTTCTTT. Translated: CASSSTTRNTEAFF.

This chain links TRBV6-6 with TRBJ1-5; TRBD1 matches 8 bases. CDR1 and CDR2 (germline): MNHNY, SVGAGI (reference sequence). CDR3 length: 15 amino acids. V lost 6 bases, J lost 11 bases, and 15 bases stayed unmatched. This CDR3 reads CASRTQDRARVAQHF. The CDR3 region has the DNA TGTGCCAGCAGAACTCAGGACAGGGCCCGTGTGGCCCAGCATTTT.

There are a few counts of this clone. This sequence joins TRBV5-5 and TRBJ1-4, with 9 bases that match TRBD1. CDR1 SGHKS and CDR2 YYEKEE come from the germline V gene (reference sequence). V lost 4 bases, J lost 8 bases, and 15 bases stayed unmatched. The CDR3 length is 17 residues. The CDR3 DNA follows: TGTGCCAGCAGCCAGACAGGGGGTACCGTACGGGGGGAAAAACTGTTTTTT. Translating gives CASSQTGGTVRGEKLFF.

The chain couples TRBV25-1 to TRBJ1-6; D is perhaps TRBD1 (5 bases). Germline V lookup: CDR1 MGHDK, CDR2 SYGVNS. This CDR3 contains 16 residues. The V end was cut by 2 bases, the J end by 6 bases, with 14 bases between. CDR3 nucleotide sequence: TGTGCCAGCAGTGAACGCGGGGCCCACAGTAATTCACCCCTCCACTTT. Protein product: CASSERGAHSNSPLHF.

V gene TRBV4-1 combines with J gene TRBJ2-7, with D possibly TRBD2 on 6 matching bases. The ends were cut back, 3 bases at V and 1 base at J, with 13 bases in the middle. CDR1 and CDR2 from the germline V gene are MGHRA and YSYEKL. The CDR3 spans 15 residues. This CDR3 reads CASSHSGTGSYEQYF. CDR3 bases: TGCGCCAGCAGCCATTCCGGGACTGGTTCCTACGAGCAGTACTTC.

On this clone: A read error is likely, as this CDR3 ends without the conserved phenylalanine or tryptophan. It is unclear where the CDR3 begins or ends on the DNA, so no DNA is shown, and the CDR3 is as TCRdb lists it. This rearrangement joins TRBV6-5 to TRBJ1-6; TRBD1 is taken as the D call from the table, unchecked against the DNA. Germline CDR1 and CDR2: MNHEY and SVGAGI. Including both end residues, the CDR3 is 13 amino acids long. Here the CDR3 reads CASSYVQNSPLQV.

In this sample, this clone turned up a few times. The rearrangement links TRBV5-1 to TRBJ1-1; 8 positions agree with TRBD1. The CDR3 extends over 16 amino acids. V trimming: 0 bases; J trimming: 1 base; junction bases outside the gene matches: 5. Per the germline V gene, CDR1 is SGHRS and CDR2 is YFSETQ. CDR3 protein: CASSLAWTGRNTEAFF. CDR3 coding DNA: TGCGCCAGCAGCTTGGCCTGGACAGGGAGGAACACTGAAGCTTTCTTT.

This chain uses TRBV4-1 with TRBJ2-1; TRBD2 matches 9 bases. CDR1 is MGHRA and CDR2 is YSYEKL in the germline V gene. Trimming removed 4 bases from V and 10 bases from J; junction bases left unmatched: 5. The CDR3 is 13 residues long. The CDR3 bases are TGCGCCAGCAGCCGCCGACTAGCGGAAGAGCAGTTCTTC. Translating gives CASSRRLAEEQFF.

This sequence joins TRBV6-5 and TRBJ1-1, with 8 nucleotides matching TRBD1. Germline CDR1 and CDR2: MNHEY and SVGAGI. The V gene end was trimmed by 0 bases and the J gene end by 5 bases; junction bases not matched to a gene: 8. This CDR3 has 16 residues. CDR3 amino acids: CASSYSQGAGRTEAFF. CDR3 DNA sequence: TGTGCCAGCAGTTACTCCCAGGGGGCTGGTCGAACTGAAGCTTTCTTT.

DNA of the CDR3: TGCGCCAGCAGCCCTCTGCTAGCGGGAGGCTCCGAGCAGTACTTC. This translates into CASSPLLAGGSEQYF. The chain links TRBV4-3 to TRBJ2-7, with 11 nucleotides matching TRBD2. The CDR3 is made up of 15 amino acids. From germline, CDR1 is LGHNA and CDR2 YSLEER. V lost 4 bases, J lost 6 bases, and 8 bases stayed unmatched.

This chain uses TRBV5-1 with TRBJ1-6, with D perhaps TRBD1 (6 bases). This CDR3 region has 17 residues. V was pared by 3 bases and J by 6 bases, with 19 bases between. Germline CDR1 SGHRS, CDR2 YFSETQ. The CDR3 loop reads CASSSDHREGFNSPLHF. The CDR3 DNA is TGCGCCAGCAGCTCGGACCACAGGGAGGGATTTAATTCACCCCTCCACTTT.

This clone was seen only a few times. CDR3 DNA sequence: TGTGCCAGTAGTATTTTAGACACAGGGAGCACTGAAGCTTTCTTT. Residues: CASSILDTGSTEAFF. The V and J genes are TRBV19 and TRBJ1-1; weak D call: TRBD1 (6 bases). The germline V and J ends were trimmed by 3 bases and 4 bases, with 15 bases remaining between them. This CDR3 has 15 amino acids. Looked up from germline, CDR1 is LNHDA and CDR2 is SQIVND (reference sequence). The complete variable domain, with remaining parts taken from reference TRBV19 and TRBJ1-1, reads DGGITQSPKYLFRKEGQNVTLSCEQNLNHDAMYWYRQDPGQGLRLIYYSQIVNDFQKGDIAEGYSVSREKKESFPLTVTSAQKNPTAFYLCASSILDTGSTEAFFGQGTRLTVV.

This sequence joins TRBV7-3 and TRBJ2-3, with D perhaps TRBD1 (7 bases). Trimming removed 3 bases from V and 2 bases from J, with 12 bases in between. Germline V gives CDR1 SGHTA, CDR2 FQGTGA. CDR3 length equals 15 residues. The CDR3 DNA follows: TGTGCCAGCAGCTTCGGGGGACAGATCACAGATACGCAGTATTTT. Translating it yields CASSFGGQITDTQYF.